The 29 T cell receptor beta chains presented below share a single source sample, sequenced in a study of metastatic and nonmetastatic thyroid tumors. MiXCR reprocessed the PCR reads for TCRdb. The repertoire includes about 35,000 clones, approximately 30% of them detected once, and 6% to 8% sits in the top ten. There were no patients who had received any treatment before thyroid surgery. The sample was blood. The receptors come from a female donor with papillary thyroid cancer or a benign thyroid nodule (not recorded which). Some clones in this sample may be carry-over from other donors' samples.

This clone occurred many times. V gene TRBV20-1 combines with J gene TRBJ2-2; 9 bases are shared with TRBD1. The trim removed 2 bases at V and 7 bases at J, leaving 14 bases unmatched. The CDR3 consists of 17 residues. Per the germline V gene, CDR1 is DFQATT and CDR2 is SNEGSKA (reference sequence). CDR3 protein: CSARSVRTGDGNGELFF. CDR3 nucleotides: TGCAGTGCTAGAAGTGTGCGGACAGGGGATGGTAACGGGGAGCTGTTTTTT.

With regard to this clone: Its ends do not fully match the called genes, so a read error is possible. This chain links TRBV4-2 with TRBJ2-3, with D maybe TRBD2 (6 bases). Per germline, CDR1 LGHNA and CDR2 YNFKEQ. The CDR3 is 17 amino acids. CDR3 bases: TGTTCCAGCAGCCAAGGGCGTTGCGGGATAGAGGAGGGTACGCAGTATTTT. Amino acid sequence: CSSSQGRCGIEEGTQYF.

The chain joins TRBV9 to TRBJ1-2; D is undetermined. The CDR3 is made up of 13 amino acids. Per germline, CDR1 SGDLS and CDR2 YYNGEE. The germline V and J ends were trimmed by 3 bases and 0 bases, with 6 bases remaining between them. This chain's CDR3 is CASSASANYGYTF. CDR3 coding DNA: TGTGCCAGCAGCGCTTCAGCTAACTATGGCTACACCTTC.

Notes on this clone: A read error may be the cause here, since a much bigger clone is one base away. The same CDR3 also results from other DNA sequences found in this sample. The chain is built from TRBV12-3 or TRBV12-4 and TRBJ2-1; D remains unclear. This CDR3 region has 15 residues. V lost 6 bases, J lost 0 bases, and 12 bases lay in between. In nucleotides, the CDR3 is TGTGCCAGCAGCCCCGGTAGTGGCTCCTACAATGAGCAGTTCTTC. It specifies CASSPGSGSYNEQFF.

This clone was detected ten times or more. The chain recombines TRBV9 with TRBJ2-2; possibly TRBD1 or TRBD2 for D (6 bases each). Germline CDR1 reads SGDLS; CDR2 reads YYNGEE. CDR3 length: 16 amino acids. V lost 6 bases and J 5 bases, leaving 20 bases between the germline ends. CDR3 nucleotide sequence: TGTGCCAGCAAGGGGGGTCTCGTACCACCAACCGGGGAGCTGTTTTTT. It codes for CASKGGLVPPTGELFF.

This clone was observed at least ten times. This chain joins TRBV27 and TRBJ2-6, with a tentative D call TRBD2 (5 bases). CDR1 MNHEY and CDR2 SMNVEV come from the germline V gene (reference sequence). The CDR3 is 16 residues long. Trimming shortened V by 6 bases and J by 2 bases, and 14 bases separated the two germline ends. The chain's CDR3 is CASSLNWGAGANVLTF. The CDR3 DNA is TGTGCCAGCAGCCTCAATTGGGGAGCTGGGGCCAACGTCCTGACTTTC.

CDR3 DNA sequence: TGTGCCAGCAGCGTAGAAGGGGAATTCCTCACAGATACGCAGTATTTT. Its protein product is CASSVEGEFLTDTQYF. The V gene is TRBV9, the J gene TRBJ2-3; TRBD1 is a possible D gene (5 bases). Looked up from germline, CDR1 is SGDLS and CDR2 is YYNGEE. V was shortened by 0 bases and J by 2 bases, with 13 bases between the two germline ends. The CDR3 totals 16 residues.

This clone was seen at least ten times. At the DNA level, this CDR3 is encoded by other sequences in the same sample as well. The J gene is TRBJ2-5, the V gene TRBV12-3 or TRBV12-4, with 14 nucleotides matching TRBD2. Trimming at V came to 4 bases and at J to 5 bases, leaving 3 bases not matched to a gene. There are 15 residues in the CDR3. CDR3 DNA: TGTGCCAGCAGTTCGACTAGCGGGAGGGGGGAGACCCAGTACTTC. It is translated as CASSSTSGRGETQYF.

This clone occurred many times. The CDR3 here is CASSVRTHETQYF. The CDR3 DNA reads as TGTGCCAGCAGCGTCCGAACCCACGAGACCCAGTACTTC. The chain uses TRBV9 and TRBJ2-5; D is uncertain. The CDR3 sequence is 13 residues long. Germline CDR1 reads SGDLS; CDR2 reads YYNGEE. V gave up 2 bases and J gave up 5 bases, with 10 bases separating them.

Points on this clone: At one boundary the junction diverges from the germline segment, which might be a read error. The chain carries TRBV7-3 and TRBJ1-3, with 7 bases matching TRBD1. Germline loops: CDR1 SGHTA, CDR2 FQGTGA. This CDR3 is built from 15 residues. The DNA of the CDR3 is TGTGCAAGCAGGTTTGAGAGGGGGCCTGGAAACACCATATATTTT. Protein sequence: CASRFERGPGNTIYF.

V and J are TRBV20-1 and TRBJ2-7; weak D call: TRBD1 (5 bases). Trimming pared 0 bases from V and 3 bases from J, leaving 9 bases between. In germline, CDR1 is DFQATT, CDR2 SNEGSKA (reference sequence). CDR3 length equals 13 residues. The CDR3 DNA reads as TGCAGTGCTAGAGATCAGGGCGGCTACGAGCAGTACTTC. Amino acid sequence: CSARDQGGYEQYF.

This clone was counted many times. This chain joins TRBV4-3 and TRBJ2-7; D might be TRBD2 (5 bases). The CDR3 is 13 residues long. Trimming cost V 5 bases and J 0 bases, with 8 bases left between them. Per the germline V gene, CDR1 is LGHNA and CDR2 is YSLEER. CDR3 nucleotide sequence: TGCGCCAGCAGCGAGGGCGTCTCCTACGAGCAGTACTTC. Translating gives CASSEGVSYEQYF.

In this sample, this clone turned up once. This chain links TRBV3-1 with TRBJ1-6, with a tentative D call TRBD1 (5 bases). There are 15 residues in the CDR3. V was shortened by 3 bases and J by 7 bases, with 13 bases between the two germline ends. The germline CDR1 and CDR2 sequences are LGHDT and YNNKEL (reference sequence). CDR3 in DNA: TGTGCCAGCAGCCATGCCGGCAGGGTAAATTCACCCCTCCACTTT. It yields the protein CASSHAGRVNSPLHF.

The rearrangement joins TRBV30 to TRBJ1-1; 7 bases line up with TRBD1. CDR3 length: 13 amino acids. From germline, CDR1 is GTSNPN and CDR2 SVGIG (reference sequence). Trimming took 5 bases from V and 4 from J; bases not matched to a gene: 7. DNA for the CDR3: TGTGCCTGGGGGAGGGGGCTCGTCACTGAAGCTTTCTTT. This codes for CAWGRGLVTEAFF.

Written as DNA, the CDR3 is TGTGCCAGCAGCTTAACGACTAGCGGGAGTAGCTACGAGCAGTACTTC. Its protein product is CASSLTTSGSSYEQYF. The chain recombines TRBV7-3 with TRBJ2-7; the match to TRBD2 covers 12 bases. The CDR3 has 16 amino acids. Germline CDR1 and CDR2: SGHTA and FQGTGA. The V gene end was trimmed by 0 bases and the J gene end by 3 bases; junction bases not matched to a gene: 3.

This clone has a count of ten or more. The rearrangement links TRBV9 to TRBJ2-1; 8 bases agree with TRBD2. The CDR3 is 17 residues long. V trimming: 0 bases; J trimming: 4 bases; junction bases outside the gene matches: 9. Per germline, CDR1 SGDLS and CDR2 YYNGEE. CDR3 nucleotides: TGTGCCAGCAGCGTAGGGGGAACTAGCGGAGCGTACAATGAGCAGTTCTTC. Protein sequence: CASSVGGTSGAYNEQFF. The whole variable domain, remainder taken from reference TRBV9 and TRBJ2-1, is DSGVTQTPKHLITATGQRVTLRCSPRSGDLSVYWYQQSLDQGLQFLIQYYNGEERAKGNILERFSAQQFPDLHSELNLSSLELGDSALYFCASSVGGTSGAYNEQFFGPGTRLTVL.

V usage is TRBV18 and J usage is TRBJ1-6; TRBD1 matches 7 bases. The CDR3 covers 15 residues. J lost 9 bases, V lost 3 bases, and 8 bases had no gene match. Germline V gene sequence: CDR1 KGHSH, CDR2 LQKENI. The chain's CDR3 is CASSPTGYGGSPLHF. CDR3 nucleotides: TGTGCCAGCTCACCGACAGGGTATGGAGGTTCACCCCTCCACTTT.

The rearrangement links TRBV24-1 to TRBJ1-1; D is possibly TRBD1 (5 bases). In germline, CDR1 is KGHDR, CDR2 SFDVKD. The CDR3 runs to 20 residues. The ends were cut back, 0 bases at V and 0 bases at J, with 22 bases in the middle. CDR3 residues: CATSDLRGDSPFLLNTEAFF. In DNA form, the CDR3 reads TGTGCCACCAGTGATTTGCGGGGTGACAGCCCATTTTTATTGAACACTGAAGCTTTCTTT.

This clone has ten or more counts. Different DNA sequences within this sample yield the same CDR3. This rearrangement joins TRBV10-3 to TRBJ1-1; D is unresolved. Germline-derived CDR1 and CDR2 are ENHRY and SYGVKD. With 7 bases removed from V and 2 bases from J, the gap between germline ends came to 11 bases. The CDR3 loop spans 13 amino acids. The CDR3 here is CAITWGGNTEAFF. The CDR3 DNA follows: TGTGCCATCACTTGGGGTGGAAACACTGAAGCTTTCTTT.

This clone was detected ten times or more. The CDR3 loop is CASSSVGGVEQYF. The DNA of the CDR3 is TGTGCCAGCAGTTCGGTTGGGGGGGTCGAGCAGTACTTC. This chain links TRBV6-1 with TRBJ2-7; 7 nucleotides match TRBD2. The CDR3 sequence is 13 residues long. The germline gives CDR1 MNHNS, CDR2 SASEGT. V trimming: 5 bases; J trimming: 6 bases; junction bases outside the gene matches: 7.

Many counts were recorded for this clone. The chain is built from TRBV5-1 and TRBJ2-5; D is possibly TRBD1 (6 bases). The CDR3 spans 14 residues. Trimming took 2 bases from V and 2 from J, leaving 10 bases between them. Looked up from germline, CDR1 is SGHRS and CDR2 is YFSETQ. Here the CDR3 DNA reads TGCGCCAGCAGCTTTGGGGACACACAAGAGACCCAGTACTTC. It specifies CASSFGDTQETQYF.

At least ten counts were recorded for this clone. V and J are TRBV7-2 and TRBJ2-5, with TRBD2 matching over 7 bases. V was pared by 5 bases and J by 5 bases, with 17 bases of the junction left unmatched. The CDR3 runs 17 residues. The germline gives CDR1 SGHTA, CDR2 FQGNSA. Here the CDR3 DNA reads TGTGCCAGCAGCGCCGAACGTCCGGGAGGTAGCCGCGAGACCCAGTACTTC. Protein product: CASSAERPGGSRETQYF.

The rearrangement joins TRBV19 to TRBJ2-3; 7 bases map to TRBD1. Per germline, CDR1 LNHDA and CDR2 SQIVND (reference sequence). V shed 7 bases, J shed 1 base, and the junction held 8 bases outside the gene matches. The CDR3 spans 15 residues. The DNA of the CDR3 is TGTGCCAGTACCGGGACAGCGGCCGGCACAGATACGCAGTATTTT. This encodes CASTGTAAGTDTQYF.

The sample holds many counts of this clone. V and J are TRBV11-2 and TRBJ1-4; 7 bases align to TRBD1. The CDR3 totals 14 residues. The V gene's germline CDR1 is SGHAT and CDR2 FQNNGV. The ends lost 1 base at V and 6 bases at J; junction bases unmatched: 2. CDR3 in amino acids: CASSLVGGDEKLFF. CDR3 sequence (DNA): TGTGCCAGCAGCTTAGTAGGGGGCGATGAAAAACTGTTTTTT.

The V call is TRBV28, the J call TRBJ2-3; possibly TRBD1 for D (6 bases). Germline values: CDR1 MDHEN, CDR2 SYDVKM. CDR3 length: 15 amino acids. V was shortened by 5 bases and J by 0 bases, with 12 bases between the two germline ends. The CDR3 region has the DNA TGTGCCAGCAGTGGCGAGGGGGACAGCACAGATACGCAGTATTTT. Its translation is CASSGEGDSTDTQYF.

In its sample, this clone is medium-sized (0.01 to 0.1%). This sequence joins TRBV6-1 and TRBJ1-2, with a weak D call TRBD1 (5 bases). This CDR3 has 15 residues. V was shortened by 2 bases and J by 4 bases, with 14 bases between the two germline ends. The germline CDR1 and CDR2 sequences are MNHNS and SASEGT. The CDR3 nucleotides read TGTGCCAGCAGTGAACGATACAGGAGTGCCTATGGCTACACCTTC. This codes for CASSERYRSAYGYTF.

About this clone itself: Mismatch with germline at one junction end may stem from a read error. The CDR3 nucleotides are TGCAGTGCGAGAGAGCTTTCCGGACTAGCGGACAATGAGCAGTTCTTC. Its translation is CSARELSGLADNEQFF. This chain links TRBV20-1 with TRBJ2-1; 10 nucleotides agree with TRBD2. Germline loops: CDR1 DFQATT, CDR2 SNEGSKA (reference sequence). The CDR3 contains 16 residues.

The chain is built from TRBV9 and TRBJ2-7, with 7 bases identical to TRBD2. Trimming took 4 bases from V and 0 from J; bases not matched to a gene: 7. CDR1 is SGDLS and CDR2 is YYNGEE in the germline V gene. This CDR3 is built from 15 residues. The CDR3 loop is CASSLAWTSSYEQYF. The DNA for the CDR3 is TGTGCCAGCAGCTTAGCCTGGACTAGCTCCTACGAGCAGTACTTC. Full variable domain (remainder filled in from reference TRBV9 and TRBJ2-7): DSGVTQTPKHLITATGQRVTLRCSPRSGDLSVYWYQQSLDQGLQFLIQYYNGEERAKGNILERFSAQQFPDLHSELNLSSLELGDSALYFCASSLAWTSSYEQYFGPGTRLTVT.

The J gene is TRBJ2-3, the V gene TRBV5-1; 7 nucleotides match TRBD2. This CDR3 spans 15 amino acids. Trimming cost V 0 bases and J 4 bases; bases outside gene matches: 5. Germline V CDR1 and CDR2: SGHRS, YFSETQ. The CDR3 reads CASSLESRGADTQYF. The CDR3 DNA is TGCGCCAGCAGCTTGGAGTCACGGGGGGCAGATACGCAGTATTTT.